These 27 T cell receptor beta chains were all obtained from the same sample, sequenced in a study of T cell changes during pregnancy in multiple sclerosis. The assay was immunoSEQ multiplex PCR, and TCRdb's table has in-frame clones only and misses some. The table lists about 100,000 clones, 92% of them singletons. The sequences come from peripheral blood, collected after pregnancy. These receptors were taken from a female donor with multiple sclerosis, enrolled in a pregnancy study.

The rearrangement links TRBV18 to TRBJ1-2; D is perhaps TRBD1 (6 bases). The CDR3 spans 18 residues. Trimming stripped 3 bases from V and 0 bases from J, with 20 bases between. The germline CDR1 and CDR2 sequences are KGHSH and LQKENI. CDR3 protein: CASSPVTPGELANYGYTF. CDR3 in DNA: TGTGCCAGCTCACCTGTTACTCCAGGGGAATTAGCTAACTATGGCTACACCTTC.

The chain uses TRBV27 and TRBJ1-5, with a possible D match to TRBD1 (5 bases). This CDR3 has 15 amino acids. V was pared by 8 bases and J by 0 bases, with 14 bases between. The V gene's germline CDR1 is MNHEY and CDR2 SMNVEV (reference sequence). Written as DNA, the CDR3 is TGTGCCAGCCAAAGGGGAGGGTATAGCAATCAGCCCCAGCATTTT. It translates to CASQRGGYSNQPQHF.

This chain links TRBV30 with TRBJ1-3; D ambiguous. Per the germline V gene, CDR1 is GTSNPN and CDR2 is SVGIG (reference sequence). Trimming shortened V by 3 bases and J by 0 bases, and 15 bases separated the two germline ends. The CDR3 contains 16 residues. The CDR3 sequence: CAWSLGGSSSGNTIYF. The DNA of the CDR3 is TGTGCCTGGAGCCTAGGAGGCTCGAGCTCTGGAAACACCATATATTTT.

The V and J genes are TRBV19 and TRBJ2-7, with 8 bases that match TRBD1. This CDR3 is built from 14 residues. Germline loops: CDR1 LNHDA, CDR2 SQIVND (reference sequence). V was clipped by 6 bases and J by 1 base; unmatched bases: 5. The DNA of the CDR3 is TGTGCCAGTAGGGACAGGGCTATGTCCTACGAGCAGTACTTC. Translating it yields CASRDRAMSYEQYF.

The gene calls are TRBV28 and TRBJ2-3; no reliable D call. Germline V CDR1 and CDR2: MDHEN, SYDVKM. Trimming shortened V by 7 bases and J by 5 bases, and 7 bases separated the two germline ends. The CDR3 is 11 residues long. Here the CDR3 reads CASKLVDTQYF. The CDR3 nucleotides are TGTGCCAGCAAACTGGTAGATACGCAGTATTTT.

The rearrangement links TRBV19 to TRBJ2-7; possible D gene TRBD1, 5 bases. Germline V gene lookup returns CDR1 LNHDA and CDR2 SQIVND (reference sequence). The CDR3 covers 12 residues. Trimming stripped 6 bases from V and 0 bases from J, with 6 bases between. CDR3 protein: CASSTGSYEQYF. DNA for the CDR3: TGTGCCAGTAGCACAGGCTCCTACGAGCAGTACTTC.

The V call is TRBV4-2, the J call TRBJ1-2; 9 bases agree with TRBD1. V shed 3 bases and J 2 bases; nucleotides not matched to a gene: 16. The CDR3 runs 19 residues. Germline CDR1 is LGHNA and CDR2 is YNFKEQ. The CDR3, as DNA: TGTGCCAGCAGCCACTTCAGATTCGGACAGGGGATCGAGAACTATGGCTACACCTTC. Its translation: CASSHFRFGQGIENYGYTF.

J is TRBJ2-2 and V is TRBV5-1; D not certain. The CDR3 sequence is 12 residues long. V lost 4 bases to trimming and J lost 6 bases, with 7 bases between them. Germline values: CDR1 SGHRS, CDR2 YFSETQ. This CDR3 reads CASSTRAGELFF. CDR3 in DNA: TGCGCCAGCAGCACGAGAGCCGGGGAGCTGTTTTTT.

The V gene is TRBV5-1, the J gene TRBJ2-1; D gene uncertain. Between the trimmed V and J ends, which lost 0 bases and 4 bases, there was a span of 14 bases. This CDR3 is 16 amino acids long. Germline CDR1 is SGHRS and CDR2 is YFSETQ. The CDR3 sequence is CASSLGYTARYNEQFF. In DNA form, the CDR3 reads TGCGCCAGCAGCTTGGGGTACACCGCCAGGTACAATGAGCAGTTCTTC. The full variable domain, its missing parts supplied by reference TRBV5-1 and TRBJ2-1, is KAGVTQTPRYLIKTRGQQVTLSCSPISGHRSVSWYQQTPGQGLQFLFEYFSETQRNKGNFPGRFSGRQFSNSRSEMNVSTLELGDSALYLCASSLGYTARYNEQFFGPGTRLTVL.

The CDR3 DNA follows: TGTGCCAGCAGCTCACCAGGGCTTTCCTATCAAGAGACCCAGTACTTC. Its translation is CASSSPGLSYQETQYF. The chain is built from TRBV5-6 and TRBJ2-5; D is possibly TRBD1 (5 bases). V was shortened by 3 bases and J by 2 bases, with 17 bases between the two germline ends. Germline CDR1 is SGHDT and CDR2 is YYEEEE. This CDR3 comprises 16 residues. The entire variable domain, with the rest obtained from reference TRBV5-6 and TRBJ2-5, is as follows: DAGVTQSPTHLIKTRGQQVTLRCSPKSGHDTVSWYQQALGQGPQFIFQYYEEEERQRGNFPDRFSGHQFPNYSSELNVNALLLGDSALYLCASSSPGLSYQETQYFGPGTRLLVL.

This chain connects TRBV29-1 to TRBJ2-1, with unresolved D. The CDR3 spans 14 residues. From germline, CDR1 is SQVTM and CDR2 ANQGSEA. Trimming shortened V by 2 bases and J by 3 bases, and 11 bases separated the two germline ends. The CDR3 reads CSVESQANYNEQFF. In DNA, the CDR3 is TGCAGCGTTGAATCCCAGGCTAACTACAATGAGCAGTTCTTC.

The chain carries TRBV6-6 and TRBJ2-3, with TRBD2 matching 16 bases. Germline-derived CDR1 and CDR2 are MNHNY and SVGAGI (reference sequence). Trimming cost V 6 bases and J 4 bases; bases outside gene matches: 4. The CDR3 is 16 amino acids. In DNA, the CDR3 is TGTGCCAGCAGAGGGACTAGCGGGGGGGGCGCAGATACGCAGTATTTT. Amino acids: CASRGTSGGGADTQYF.

The CDR3 region is CASREDWTDTQYF. The CDR3, as DNA: TGTGCCAGCAGGGAGGACTGGACAGATACGCAGTATTTT. The chain recombines TRBV2 with TRBJ2-3, with D possibly TRBD2 on 5 matching bases. Deletions cut 6 bases from V and 3 bases from J, with 10 bases between. Germline lookup yields CDR1 SNHLY and CDR2 FYNNEI. The CDR3 loop spans 13 amino acids.

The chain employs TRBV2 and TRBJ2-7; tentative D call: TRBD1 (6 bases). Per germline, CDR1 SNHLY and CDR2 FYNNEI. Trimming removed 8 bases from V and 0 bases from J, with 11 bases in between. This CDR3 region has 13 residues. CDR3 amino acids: CASRSRGSYEQYF. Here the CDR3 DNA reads TGTGCCAGCCGATCCAGGGGCTCCTACGAGCAGTACTTC. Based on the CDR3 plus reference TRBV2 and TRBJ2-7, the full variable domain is EPEVTQTPSHQVTQMGQEVILRCVPISNHLYFYWYRQILGQKVEFLVSFYNNEISEKSEIFDDQFSVERPDGSNFTLKIRSTKLEDSAMYFCASRSRGSYEQYFGPGTRLTVT.

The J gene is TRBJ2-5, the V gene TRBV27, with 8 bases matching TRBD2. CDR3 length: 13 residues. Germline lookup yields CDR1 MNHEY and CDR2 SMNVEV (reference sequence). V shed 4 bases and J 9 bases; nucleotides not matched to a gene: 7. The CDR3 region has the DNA TGTGCCAGCAGTTCACTAGCGGCAAGGTCCCAGTACTTC. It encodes CASSSLAARSQYF.

This CDR3 reads CASSLLADSYNEQFF. The CDR3, as DNA: TGCGCCAGCAGCTTGCTAGCGGACTCCTACAATGAGCAGTTCTTC. V is TRBV4-1 and J is TRBJ2-1, with 7 bases that match TRBD2. This CDR3 is built from 15 residues. CDR1 MGHRA and CDR2 YSYEKL come from the germline V gene. V lost 5 bases and J lost 0; bases outside the gene matches: 4.

The CDR3 DNA is TGTGCCAGCAGCTTAGGGGCGCGGGGGACCTACAATGAGCAGTTCTTC. Protein product: CASSLGARGTYNEQFF. This chain connects TRBV7-6 to TRBJ2-1; TRBD2 matches 7 bases. The germline V gene encodes CDR1 SGHVS and CDR2 FNYEAQ. The CDR3 runs 16 residues. J lost 2 bases, V lost 1 base, and 5 bases had no gene match.

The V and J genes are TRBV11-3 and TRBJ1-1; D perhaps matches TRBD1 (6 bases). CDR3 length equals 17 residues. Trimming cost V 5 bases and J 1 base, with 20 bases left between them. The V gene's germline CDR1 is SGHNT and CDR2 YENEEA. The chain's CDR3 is CASSTARRDTQNTEAFF. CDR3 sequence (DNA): TGTGCCAGCAGCACAGCTCGAAGGGACACACAGAACACTGAAGCTTTCTTT.

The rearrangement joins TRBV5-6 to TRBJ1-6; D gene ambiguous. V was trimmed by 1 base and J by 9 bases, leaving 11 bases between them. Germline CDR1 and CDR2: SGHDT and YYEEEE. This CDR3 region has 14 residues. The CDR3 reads CASSLTLSSSPLHF. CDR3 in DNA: TGTGCCAGCAGCTTGACTCTGAGTTCTTCACCCCTCCACTTT.

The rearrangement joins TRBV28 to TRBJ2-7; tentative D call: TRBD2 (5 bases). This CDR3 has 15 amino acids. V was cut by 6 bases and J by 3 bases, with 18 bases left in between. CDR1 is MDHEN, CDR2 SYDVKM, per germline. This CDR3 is CASRRPRAGNYEQYF. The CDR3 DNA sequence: TGTGCCAGCAGACGCCCGAGGGCTGGGAACTACGAGCAGTACTTC.

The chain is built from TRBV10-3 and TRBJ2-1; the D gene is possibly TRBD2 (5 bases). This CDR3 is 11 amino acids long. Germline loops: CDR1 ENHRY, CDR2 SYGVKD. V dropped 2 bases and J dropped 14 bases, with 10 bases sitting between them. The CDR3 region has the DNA TGTGCCATCAGTGAGCGGTGGGAGAAGTTCTTC. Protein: CAISERWEKFF.

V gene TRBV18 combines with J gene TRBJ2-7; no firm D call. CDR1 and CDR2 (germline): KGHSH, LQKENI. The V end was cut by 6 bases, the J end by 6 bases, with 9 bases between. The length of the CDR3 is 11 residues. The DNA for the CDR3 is TGTGCCAGCTCGTCAACCGGCGAGCAGTACTTC. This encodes CASSSTGEQYF.

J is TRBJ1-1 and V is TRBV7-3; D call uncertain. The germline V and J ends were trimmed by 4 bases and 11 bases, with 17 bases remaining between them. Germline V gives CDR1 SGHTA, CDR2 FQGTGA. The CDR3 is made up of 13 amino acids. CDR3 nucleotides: TGTGCCAGCAGCTACACGTCCCAGACAAGGGCTTTCTTT. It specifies CASSYTSQTRAFF.

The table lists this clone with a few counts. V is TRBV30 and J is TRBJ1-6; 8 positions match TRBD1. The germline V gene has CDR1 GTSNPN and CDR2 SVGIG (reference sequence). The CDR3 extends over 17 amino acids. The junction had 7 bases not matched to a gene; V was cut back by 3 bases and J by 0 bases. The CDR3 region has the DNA TGTGCCTGGAGCGGCAGGGACAGGAGCTCCTATAATTCACCCCTCCACTTT. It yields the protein CAWSGRDRSSYNSPLHF.

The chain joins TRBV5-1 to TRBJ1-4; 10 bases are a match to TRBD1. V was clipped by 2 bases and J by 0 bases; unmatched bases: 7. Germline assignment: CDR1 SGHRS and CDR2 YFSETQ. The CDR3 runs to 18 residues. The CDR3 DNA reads TGCGCCAGCAGCTTACACCGGGACAGGGGAGCAACTAATGAAAAACTGTTTTTT. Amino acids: CASSLHRDRGATNEKLFF.

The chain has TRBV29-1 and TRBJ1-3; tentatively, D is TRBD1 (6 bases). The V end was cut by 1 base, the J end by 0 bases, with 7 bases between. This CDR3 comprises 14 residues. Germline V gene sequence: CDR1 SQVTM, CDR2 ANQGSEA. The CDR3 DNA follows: TGCAGCGTTGAAGCCAGGGGCTCTGGAAACACCATATATTTT. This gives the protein CSVEARGSGNTIYF. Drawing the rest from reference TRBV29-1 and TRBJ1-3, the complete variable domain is SAVISQKPSRDICQRGTSLTIQCQVDSQVTMMFWYRQQPGQSLTLIATANQGSEATYESGFVIDKFPISRPNLTFSTLTVSNMSPEDSSIYLCSVEARGSGNTIYFGEGSWLTVV.

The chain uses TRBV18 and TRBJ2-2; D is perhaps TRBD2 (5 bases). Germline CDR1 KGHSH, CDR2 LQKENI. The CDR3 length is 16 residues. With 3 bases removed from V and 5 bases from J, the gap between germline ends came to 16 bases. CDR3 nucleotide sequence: TGTGCCAGCTCACCCAAGGAAGCTAGCCCTACCGGGGAGCTGTTTTTT. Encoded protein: CASSPKEASPTGELFF.